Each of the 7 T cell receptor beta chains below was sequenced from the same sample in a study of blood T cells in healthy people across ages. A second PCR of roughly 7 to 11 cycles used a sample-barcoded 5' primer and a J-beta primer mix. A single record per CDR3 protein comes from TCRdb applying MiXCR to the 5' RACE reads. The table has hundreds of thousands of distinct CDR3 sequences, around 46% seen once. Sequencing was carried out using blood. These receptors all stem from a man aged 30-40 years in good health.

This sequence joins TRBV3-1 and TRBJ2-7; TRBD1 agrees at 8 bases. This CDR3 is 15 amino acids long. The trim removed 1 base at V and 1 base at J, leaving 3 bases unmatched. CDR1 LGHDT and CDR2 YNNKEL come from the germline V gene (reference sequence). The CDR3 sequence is CASSQVRTGSYEQYF. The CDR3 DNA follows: TGTGCCAGCAGCCAAGTCCGGACAGGGTCCTACGAGCAGTACTTC.

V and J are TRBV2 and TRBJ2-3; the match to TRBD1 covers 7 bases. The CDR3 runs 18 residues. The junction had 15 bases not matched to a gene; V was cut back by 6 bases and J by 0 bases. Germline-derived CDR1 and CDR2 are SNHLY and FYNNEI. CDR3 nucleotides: TGTGCCAGCAGGGCACTACCAGGGACAGCCTCTAGCACAGATACGCAGTATTTT. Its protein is CASRALPGTASSTDTQYF.

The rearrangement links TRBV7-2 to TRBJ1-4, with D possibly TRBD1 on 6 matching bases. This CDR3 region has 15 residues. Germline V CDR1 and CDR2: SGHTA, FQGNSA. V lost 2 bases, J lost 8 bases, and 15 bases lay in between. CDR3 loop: CASSLMTGGGEKLFF. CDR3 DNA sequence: TGTGCCAGCAGCTTAATGACAGGCGGAGGAGAAAAACTGTTTTTT. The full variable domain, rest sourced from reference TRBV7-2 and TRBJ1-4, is GAGVSQSPSNKVTEKGKDVELRCDPISGHTALYWYRQSLGQGLEFLIYFQGNSAPDKSGLPSDRFSAERTGGSVSTLTIQRTQQEDSAVYLCASSLMTGGGEKLFFGSGTQLSVL.

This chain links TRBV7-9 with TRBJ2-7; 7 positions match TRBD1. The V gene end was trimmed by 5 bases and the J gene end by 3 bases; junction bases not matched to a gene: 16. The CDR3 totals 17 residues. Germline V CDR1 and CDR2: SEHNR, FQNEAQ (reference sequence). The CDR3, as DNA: TGTGCCAGCAGCCCACACAGGGGACGCGAGGATCACTACGAGCAGTACTTC. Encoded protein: CASSPHRGREDHYEQYF. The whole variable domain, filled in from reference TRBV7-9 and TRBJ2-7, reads DTGVSQNPRHKITKRGQNVTFRCDPISEHNRLYWYRQTLGQGPEFLTYFQNEAQLEKSRLLSDRFSAERPKGSFSTLEIQRTEQGDSAMYLCASSPHRGREDHYEQYFGPGTRLTVT.

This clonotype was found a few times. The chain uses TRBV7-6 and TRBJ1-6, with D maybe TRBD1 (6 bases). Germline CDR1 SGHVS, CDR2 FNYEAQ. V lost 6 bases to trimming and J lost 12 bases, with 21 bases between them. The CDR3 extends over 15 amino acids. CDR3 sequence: CASRENHREGGPLHF. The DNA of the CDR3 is TGTGCCAGCAGAGAGAACCACAGGGAAGGTGGACCCCTCCACTTT.

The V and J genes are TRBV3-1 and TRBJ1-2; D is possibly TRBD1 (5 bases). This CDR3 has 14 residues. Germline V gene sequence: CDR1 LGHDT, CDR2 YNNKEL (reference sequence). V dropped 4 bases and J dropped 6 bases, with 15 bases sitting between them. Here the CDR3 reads CASSLTSGEDGYTF. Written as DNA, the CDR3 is TGTGCCAGCAGCCTCACTTCGGGGGAAGATGGCTACACCTTC.

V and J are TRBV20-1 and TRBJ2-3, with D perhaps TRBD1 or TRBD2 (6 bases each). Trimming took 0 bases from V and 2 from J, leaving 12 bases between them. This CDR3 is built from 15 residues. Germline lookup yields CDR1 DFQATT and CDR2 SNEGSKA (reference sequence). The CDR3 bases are TGCAGTGCTAGAGATGGGGGGCAACCCACAGATACGCAGTATTTT. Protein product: CSARDGGQPTDTQYF.